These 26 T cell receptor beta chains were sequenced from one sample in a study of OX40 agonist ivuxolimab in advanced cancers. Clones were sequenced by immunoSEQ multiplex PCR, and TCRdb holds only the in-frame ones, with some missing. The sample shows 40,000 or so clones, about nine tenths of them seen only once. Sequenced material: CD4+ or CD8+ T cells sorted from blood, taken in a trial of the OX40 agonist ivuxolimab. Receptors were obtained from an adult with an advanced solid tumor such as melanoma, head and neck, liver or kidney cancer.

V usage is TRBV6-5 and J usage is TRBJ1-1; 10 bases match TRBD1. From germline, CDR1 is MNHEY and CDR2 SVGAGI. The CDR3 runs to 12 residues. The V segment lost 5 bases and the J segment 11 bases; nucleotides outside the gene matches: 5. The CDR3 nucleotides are TGTGCCAGCAGTGACAGGGGGCGTACGGCTTTCTTT. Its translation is CASSDRGRTAFF.

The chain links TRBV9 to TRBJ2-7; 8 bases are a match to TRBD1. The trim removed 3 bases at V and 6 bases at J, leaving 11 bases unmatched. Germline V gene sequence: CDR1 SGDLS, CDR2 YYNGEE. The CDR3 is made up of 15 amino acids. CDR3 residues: CASSEGQGPGSEQYF. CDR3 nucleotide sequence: TGTGCCAGCAGCGAAGGACAGGGCCCCGGGTCCGAGCAGTACTTC.

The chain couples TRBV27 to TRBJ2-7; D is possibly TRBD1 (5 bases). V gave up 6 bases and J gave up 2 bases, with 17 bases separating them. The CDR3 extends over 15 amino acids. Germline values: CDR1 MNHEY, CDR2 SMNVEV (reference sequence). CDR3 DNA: TGTGCCAGCAGCATTAGTGGGGCCTCACCCTACGAGCAGTACTTC. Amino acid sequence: CASSISGASPYEQYF.

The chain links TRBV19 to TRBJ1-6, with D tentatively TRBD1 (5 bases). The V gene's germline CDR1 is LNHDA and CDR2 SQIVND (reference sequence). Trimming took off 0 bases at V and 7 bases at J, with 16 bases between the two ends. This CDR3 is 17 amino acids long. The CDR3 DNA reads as TGTGCCAGTAGTATAGACCGACCGGGACGGCAAAATTCACCCCTCCACTTT. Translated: CASSIDRPGRQNSPLHF. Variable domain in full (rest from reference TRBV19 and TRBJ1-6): DGGITQSPKYLFRKEGQNVTLSCEQNLNHDAMYWYRQDPGQGLRLIYYSQIVNDFQKGDIAEGYSVSREKKESFPLTVTSAQKNPTAFYLCASSIDRPGRQNSPLHFGNGTRLTVT.

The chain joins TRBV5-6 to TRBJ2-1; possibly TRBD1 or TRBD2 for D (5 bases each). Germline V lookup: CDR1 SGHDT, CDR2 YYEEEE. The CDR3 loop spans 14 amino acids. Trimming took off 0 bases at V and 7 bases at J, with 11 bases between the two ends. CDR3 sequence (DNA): TGTGCCAGCAGCTTGGGTAGGGGAGCGAATGAGCAGTTCTTC. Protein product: CASSLGRGANEQFF.

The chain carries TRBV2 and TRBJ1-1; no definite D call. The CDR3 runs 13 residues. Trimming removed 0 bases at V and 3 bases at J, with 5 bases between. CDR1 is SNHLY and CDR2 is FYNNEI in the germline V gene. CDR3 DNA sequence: TGTGCCAGCAGTGAAGCGCTTGACACTGAAGCTTTCTTT. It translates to CASSEALDTEAFF. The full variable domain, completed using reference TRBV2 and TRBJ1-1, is EPEVTQTPSHQVTQMGQEVILRCVPISNHLYFYWYRQILGQKVEFLVSFYNNEISEKSEIFDDQFSVERPDGSNFTLKIRSTKLEDSAMYFCASSEALDTEAFFGQGTRLTVV.

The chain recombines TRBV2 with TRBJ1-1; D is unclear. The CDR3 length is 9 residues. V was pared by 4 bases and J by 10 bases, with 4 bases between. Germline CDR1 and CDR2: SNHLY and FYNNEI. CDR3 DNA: TGTGCCAGCAGTGTTGTAGCTTTCTTT. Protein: CASSVVAFF. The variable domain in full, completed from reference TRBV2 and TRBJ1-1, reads EPEVTQTPSHQVTQMGQEVILRCVPISNHLYFYWYRQILGQKVEFLVSFYNNEISEKSEIFDDQFSVERPDGSNFTLKIRSTKLEDSAMYFCASSVVAFFGQGTRLTVV.

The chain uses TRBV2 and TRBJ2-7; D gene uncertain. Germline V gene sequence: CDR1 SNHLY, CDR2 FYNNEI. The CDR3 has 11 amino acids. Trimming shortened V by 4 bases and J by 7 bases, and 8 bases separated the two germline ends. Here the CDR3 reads CASSGGLEQYF. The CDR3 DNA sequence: TGTGCCAGCAGTGGGGGTTTGGAGCAGTACTTC.

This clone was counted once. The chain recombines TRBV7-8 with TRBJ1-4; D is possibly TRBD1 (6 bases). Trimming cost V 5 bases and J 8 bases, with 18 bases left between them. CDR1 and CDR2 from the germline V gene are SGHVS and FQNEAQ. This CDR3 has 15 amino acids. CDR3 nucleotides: TGTGCCAGCAGCCTACCGGGACACCAAAGGGAAAAACTGTTTTTT. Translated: CASSLPGHQREKLFF.

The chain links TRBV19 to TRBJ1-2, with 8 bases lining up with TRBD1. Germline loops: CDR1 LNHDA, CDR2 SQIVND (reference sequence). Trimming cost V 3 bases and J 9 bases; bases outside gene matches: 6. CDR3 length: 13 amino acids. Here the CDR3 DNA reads TGTGCCAGTAGTATTGGGGACAGGAGTCGCTACACCTTC. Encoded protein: CASSIGDRSRYTF. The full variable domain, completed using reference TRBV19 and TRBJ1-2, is DGGITQSPKYLFRKEGQNVTLSCEQNLNHDAMYWYRQDPGQGLRLIYYSQIVNDFQKGDIAEGYSVSREKKESFPLTVTSAQKNPTAFYLCASSIGDRSRYTFGSGTRLTVV.

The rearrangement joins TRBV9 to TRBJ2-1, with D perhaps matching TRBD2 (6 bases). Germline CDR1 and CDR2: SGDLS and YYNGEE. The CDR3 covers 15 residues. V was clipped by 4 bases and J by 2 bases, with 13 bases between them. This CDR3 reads CASSPRIAAYNEQFF. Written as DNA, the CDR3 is TGTGCCAGCAGCCCCCGGATAGCGGCCTACAATGAGCAGTTCTTC.

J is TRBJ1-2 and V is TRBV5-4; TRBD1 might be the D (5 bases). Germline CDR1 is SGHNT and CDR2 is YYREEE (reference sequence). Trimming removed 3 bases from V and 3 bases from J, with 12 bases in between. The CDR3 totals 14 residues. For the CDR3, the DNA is TGTGCCAGCAGCTGGGTAGGAGGGGACTATGGCTACACCTTC. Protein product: CASSWVGGDYGYTF.

CDR3 sequence: CASSPTGDEQYF. The CDR3 coding sequence is TGTGCCAGCAGCCCCACCGGGGACGAGCAGTACTTC. The chain has TRBV7-9 and TRBJ2-7; D perhaps matches TRBD2 (5 bases). CDR1 and CDR2 from the germline V gene are SEHNR and FQNEAQ (reference sequence). The CDR3 sequence is 12 residues long. Between the trimmed V and J ends, which lost 5 bases and 5 bases, there was a span of 10 bases.

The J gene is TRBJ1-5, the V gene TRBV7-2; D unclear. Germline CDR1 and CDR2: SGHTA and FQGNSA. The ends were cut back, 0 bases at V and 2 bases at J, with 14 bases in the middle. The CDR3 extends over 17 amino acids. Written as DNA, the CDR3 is TGTGCCAGCAGCTTAGCCCGACGGGCCTACGGCAATCAGCCCCAGCATTTT. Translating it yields CASSLARRAYGNQPQHF.

The CDR3 is CASSPTWTGTKTYEQYF. DNA for the CDR3: TGTGCCAGTAGTCCCACCTGGACAGGGACTAAGACCTACGAGCAGTACTTC. The rearrangement joins TRBV19 to TRBJ2-7, with D possibly matching TRBD1 (8 bases). The CDR3 sequence is 17 residues long. Per the germline V gene, CDR1 is LNHDA and CDR2 is SQIVND (reference sequence). V lost 5 bases and J lost 2, with 22 bases in between. The whole variable domain, filled in from reference TRBV19 and TRBJ2-7, reads DGGITQSPKYLFRKEGQNVTLSCEQNLNHDAMYWYRQDPGQGLRLIYYSQIVNDFQKGDIAEGYSVSREKKESFPLTVTSAQKNPTAFYLCASSPTWTGTKTYEQYFGPGTRLTVT.

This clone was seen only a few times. CDR3 sequence: CASSLQGSYGYTF. The CDR3 DNA is TGTGCCAGCAGCCTACAGGGAAGCTATGGCTACACCTTC. This chain links TRBV7-9 with TRBJ1-2; tentatively, D is TRBD1 (6 bases). The V end was cut by 5 bases, the J end by 4 bases, with 11 bases between. This CDR3 has 13 amino acids. CDR1 is SEHNR and CDR2 is FQNEAQ in the germline V gene (reference sequence).

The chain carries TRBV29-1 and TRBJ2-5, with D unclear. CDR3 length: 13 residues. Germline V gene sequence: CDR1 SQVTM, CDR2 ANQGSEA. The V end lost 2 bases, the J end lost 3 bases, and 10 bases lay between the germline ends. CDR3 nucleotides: TGCAGCGTTGAACCCACAGAGGAAGAGACCCAGTACTTC. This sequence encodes CSVEPTEEETQYF. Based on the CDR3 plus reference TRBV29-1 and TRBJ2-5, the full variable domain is SAVISQKPSRDICQRGTSLTIQCQVDSQVTMMFWYRQQPGQSLTLIATANQGSEATYESGFVIDKFPISRPNLTFSTLTVSNMSPEDSSIYLCSVEPTEEETQYFGPGTRLLVL.

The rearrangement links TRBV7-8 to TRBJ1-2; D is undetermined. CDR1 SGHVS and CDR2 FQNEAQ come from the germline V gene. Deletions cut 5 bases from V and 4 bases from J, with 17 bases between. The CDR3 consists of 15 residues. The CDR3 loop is CASSPAVSPTYGYTF. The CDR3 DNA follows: TGTGCCAGCAGCCCCGCCGTGAGTCCAACCTATGGCTACACCTTC.

The CDR3 region is CATSSPSGNTIYF. As DNA, the CDR3 is TGTGCCACCAGCTCCCCATCTGGAAACACCATATATTTT. The rearrangement joins TRBV15 to TRBJ1-3; no reliable D call. Germline CDR1 reads LNHNV; CDR2 reads YYDKDF (reference sequence). This CDR3 contains 13 residues. Trimming took 5 bases from V and 1 from J, leaving 6 bases between them.

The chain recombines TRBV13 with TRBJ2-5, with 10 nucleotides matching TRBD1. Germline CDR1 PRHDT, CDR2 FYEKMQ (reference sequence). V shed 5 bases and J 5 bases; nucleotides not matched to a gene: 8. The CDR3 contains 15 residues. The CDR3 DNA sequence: TGTGCCAGCAGCACCCGGGACAGGGGTGAGGAGACCCAGTACTTC. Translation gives CASSTRDRGEETQYF. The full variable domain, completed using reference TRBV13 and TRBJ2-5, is AAGVIQSPRHLIKEKRETATLKCYPIPRHDTVYWYQQGPGQDPQFLISFYEKMQSDKGSIPDRFSAQQFSDYHSELNMSSLELGDSALYFCASSTRDRGEETQYFGPGTRLLVL.

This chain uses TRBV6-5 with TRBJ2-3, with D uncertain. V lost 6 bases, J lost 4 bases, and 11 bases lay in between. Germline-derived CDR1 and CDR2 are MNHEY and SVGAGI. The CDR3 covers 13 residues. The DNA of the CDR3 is TGTGCCAGCAGCCCCTCCTCGGCAGATACGCAGTATTTT. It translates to CASSPSSADTQYF.

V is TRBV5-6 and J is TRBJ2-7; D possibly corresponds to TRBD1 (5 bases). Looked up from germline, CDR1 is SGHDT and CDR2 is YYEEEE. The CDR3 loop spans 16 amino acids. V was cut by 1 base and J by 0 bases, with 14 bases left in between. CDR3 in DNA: TGTGCCAGCAGCTTGTCACAGGAACGGAACTCCTACGAGCAGTACTTC. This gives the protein CASSLSQERNSYEQYF. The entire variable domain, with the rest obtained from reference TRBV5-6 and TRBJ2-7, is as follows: DAGVTQSPTHLIKTRGQQVTLRCSPKSGHDTVSWYQQALGQGPQFIFQYYEEEERQRGNFPDRFSGHQFPNYSSELNVNALLLGDSALYLCASSLSQERNSYEQYFGPGTRLTVT.

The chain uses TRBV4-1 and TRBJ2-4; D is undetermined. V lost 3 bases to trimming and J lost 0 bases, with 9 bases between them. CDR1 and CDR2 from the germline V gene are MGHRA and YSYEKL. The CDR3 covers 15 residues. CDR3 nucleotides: TGCGCCAGCAGCCAGTGGACGGTAGCCAAAAACATTCAGTACTTC. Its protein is CASSQWTVAKNIQYF.

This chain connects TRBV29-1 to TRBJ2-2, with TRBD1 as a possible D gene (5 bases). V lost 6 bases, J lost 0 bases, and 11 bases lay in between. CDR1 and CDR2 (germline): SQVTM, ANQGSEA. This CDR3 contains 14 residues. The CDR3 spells CSVLGHTNTGELFF. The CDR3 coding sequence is TGCAGCGTCTTAGGACACACGAACACCGGGGAGCTGTTTTTT.

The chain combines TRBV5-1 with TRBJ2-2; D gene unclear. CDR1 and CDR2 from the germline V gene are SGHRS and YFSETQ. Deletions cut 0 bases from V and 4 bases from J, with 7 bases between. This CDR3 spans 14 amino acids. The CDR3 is CASSLEQSTGELFF. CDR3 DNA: TGCGCCAGCAGCTTGGAGCAGAGCACCGGGGAGCTGTTTTTT. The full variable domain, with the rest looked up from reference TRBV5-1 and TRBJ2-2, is KAGVTQTPRYLIKTRGQQVTLSCSPISGHRSVSWYQQTPGQGLQFLFEYFSETQRNKGNFPGRFSGRQFSNSRSEMNVSTLELGDSALYLCASSLEQSTGELFFGEGSRLTVL.

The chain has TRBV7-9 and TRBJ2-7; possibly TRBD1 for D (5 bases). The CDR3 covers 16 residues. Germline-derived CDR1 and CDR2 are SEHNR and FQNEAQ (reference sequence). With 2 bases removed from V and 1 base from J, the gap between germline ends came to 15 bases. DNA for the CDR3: TGTGCCAGCAGCTTAATTCAGGGTGCAAGATCCTACGAGCAGTACTTC. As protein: CASSLIQGARSYEQYF.